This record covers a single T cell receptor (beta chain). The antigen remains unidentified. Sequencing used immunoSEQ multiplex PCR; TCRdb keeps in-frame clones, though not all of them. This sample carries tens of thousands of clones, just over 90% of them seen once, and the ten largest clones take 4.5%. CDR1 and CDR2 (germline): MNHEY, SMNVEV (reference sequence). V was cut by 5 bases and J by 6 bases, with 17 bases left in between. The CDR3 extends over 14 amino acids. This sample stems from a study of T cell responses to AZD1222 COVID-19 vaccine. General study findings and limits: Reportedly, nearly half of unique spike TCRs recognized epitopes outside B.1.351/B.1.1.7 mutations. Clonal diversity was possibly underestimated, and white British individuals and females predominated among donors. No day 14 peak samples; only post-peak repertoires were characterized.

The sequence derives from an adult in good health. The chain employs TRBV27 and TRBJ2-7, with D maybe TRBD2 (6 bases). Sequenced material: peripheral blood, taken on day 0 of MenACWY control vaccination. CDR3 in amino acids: CASSTGDFASEQYF. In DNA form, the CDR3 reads TGTGCCAGCAGTACCGGGGACTTTGCTTCCGAGCAGTACTTC.